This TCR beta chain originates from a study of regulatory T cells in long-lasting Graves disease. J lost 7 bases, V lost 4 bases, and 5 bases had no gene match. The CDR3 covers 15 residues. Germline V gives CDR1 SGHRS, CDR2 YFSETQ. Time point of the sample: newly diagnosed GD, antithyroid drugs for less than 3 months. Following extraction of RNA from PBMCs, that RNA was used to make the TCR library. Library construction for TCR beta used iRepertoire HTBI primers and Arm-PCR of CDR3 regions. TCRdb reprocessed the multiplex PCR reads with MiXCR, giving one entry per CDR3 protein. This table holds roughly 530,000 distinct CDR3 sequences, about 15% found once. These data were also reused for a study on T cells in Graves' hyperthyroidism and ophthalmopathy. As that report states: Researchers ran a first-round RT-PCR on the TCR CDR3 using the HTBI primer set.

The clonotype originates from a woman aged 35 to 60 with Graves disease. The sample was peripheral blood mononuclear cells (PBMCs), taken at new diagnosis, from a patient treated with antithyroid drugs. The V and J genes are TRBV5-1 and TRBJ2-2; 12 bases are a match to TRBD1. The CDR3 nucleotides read TGCGCCAGCAGCGCGGGACAGGGGGCGATCGGGGAGCTGTTTTTT. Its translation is CASSAGQGAIGELFF.